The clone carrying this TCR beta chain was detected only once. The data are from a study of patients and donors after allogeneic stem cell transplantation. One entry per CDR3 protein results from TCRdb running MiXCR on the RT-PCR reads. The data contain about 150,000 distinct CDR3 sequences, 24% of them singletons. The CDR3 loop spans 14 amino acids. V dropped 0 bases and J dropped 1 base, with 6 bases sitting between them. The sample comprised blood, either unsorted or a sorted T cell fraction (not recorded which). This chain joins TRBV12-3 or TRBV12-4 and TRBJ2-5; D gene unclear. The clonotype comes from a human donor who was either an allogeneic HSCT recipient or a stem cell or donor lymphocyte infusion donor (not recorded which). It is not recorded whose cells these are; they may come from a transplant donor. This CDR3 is CASSLAAIQETQYF. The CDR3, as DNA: TGTGCCAGCAGTTTAGCGGCAATCCAAGAGACCCAGTACTTC.